The 9 T cell receptor beta chains given below trace back to one sample, sequenced in a study of blood T cell repertoires in COVID-19. This table comes from immunoSEQ multiplex PCR, and its TCRdb copy is limited to in-frame clones, with some not included. Here the sample spans about 140,000 clones, more than 60% being singletons. Sequenced input: peripheral blood. These receptor sequences come from a woman between 50 and 59 years old with active or convalescent COVID-19.

The genes are TRBV28 and TRBJ2-3; tentatively, D is TRBD1 (6 bases). The CDR3 has 18 residues. The germline V gene has CDR1 MDHEN and CDR2 SYDVKM. V lost 3 bases and J 1 base, leaving 20 bases between the germline ends. The CDR3: CASSFFSLQGPGTDTQYF. CDR3 nucleotide sequence: TGTGCCAGCAGTTTTTTTTCACTCCAGGGGCCTGGCACAGATACGCAGTATTTT.

V usage is TRBV5-6 and J usage is TRBJ2-6; D unresolved. Deletions cut 1 base from V and 0 bases from J, with 11 bases between. Per germline, CDR1 SGHDT and CDR2 YYEEEE. This CDR3 region has 17 residues. For the CDR3, the DNA is TGTGCCAGCAGCTTGTTACAGATCCGCTCTGGGGCCAACGTCCTGACTTTC. This encodes CASSLLQIRSGANVLTF.

This chain connects TRBV3-1 (or the pseudogene TRBV3-2) to TRBJ2-7; no reliable D call. V shed 1 base and J shed 0 bases, with 7 bases lying between them. Germline V gene data show CDR1 as LGHDT and CDR2 as YNNKEL (reference sequence). The CDR3 runs 14 residues. The CDR3 region has the DNA TGTGCCAGCAGCCAAGGGGCCAGCTCCTACGAGCAGTACTTC. Translated, it gives CASSQGASSYEQYF.

This clone was picked up a small number of times. The genes are TRBV7-3 and TRBJ2-2, with TRBD2 matching 13 bases. V was clipped by 4 bases and J by 6 bases; unmatched bases: 5. This CDR3 is built from 16 residues. Germline loops: CDR1 SGHTA, CDR2 FQGTGA. CDR3 sequence (DNA): TGTGCCAGCAGCTCCAGACTAGCGGGGGGCCCCGGGGAGCTGTTTTTT. Translation: CASSSRLAGGPGELFF.

The gene calls are TRBV6-1 and TRBJ1-1; D is perhaps TRBD1 (6 bases). The CDR3 sequence is 14 residues long. With 6 bases removed from V and 0 bases from J, the gap between germline ends came to 11 bases. Germline CDR1 is MNHNS and CDR2 is SASEGT. This CDR3 is CASRRGQLNTEAFF. Written as DNA, the CDR3 is TGTGCCAGCAGACGGGGACAATTGAACACTGAAGCTTTCTTT.

This clone was observed at least ten times. V and J are TRBV5-4 and TRBJ2-7, with 8 nucleotides matching TRBD1. The CDR3 loop spans 13 amino acids. The germline gives CDR1 SGHNT, CDR2 YYREEE (reference sequence). Trimming cost V 3 bases and J 5 bases; bases outside gene matches: 4. The CDR3 DNA is TGTGCCAGCAGCTATGACAGGGGAAACGAGCAGTACTTC. The encoded protein is CASSYDRGNEQYF.

The chain is built from TRBV3-1 (or the pseudogene TRBV3-2) and TRBJ2-1, with 13 bases identical to TRBD2. The CDR3 runs 18 residues. The V gene end was trimmed by 5 bases and the J gene end by 8 bases; junction bases not matched to a gene: 15. Germline CDR1 and CDR2: LGHDT and YNNKEL (reference sequence). The CDR3 nucleotides are TGTGCCAGCAGCTCCGTTAGACTAGCGGGAGGCCCTTGGGATGAGCAGTTCTTC. Protein product: CASSSVRLAGGPWDEQFF.

The V gene is TRBV20-1, the J gene TRBJ2-3, with D unresolved. The germline CDR1 and CDR2 sequences are DFQATT and SNEGSKA (reference sequence). The CDR3 extends over 10 amino acids. With 3 bases removed from V and 10 bases from J, the gap between germline ends came to 8 bases. This CDR3 reads CSARLRAQYF. CDR3 sequence (DNA): TGCAGTGCTAGGTTACGGGCGCAGTATTTT.

The CDR3 DNA is TGTGCCTGGAGACTAACTGGCGGGAGCTCCTACAATGAGCAGTTCTTC. Its translation: CAWRLTGGSSYNEQFF. The chain links TRBV30 to TRBJ2-1; 7 positions match TRBD2. Losses at the gene ends were 3 bases for V and 0 bases for J; bases not matched to a gene: 8. The germline gives CDR1 GTSNPN, CDR2 SVGIG (reference sequence). CDR3 length: 16 amino acids.